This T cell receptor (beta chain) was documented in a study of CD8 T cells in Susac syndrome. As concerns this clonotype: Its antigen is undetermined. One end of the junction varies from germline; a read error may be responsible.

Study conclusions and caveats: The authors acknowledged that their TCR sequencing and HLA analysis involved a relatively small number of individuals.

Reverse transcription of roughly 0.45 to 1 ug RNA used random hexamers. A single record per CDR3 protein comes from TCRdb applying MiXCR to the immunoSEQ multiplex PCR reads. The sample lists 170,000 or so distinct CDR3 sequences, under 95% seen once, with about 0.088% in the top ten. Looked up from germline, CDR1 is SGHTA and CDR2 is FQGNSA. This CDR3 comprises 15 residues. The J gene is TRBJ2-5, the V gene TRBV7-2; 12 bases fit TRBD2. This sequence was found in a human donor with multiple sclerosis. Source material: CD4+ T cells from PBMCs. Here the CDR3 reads CASSLAGGLRETQYF. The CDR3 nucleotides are TGTGCCAGCAGCCTAGCGGGAGGGCTCAGGGAGACCCAGTACTTC.